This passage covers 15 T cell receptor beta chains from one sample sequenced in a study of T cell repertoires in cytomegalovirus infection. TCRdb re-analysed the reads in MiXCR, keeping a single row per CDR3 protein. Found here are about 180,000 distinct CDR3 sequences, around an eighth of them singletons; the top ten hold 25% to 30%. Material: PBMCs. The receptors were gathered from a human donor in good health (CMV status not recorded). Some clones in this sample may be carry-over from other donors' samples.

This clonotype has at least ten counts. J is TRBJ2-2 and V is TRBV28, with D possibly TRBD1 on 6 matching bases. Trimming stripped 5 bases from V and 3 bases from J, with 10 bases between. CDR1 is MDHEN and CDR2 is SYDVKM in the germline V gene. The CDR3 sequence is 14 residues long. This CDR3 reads CASSSPGDTGELFF. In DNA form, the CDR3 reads TGTGCCAGCAGTAGCCCAGGGGACACCGGGGAGCTGTTTTTT.

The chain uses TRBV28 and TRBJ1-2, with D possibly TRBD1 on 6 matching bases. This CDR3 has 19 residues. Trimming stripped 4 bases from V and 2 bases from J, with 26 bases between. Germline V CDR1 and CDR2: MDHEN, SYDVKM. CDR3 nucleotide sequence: TGTGCCAGCAGTTCCCCCGGGGGTTTTGGGGGGGGCGAAAACTATGGCTACACCTTC. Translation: CASSSPGGFGGGENYGYTF.

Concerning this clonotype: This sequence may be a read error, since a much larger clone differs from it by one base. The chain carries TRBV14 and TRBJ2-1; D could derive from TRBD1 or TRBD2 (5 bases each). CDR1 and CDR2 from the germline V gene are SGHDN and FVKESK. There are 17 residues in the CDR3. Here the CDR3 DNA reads TGTGCCAGAAGCCAAGATAATAGTGGGACCTCCTACAATGAGCAGTTCTTC. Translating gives CARSQDNSGTSYNEQFF.

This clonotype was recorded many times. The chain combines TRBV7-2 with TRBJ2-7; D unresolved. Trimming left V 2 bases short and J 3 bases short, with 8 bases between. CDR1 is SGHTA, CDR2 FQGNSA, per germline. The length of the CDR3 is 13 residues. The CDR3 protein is CASSLQAIYEQYF. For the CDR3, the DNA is TGTGCCAGCAGCTTACAGGCGATCTACGAGCAGTACTTC.

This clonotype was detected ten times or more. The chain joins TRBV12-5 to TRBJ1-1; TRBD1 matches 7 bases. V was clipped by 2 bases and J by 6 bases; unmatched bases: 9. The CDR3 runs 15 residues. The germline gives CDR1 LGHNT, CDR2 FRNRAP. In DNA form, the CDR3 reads TGTGCTAGTGGTTTGTGGGGACAGCCAGGCGCTGAAGCTTTCTTT. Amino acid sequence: CASGLWGQPGAEAFF.

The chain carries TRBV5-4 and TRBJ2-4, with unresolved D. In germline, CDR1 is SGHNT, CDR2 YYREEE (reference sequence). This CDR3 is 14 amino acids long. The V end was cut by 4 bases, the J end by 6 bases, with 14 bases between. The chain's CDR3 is CASSPQAEGNIQYF. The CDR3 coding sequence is TGTGCCAGCAGCCCCCAGGCCGAAGGAAACATTCAGTACTTC.

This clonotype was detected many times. This CDR3 is CASSPPPEETQYF. The CDR3 DNA reads as TGTGCCAGCAGCCCCCCCCCGGAAGAGACCCAGTACTTC. The chain links TRBV7-2 to TRBJ2-5; D unclear. With 5 bases removed from V and 3 bases from J, the gap between germline ends came to 10 bases. From germline, CDR1 is SGHTA and CDR2 FQGNSA. The CDR3 contains 13 residues.

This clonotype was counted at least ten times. CDR3 amino acids: CASSPPKKVQGTGELFF. For the CDR3, the DNA is TGTGCCAGCTCACCACCGAAAAAGGTCCAAGGCACCGGGGAGCTGTTTTTT. The chain recombines TRBV18 with TRBJ2-2; D is unresolved. From germline, CDR1 is KGHSH and CDR2 LQKENI. Trimming removed 0 bases from V and 4 bases from J, with 15 bases in between. This CDR3 is 17 amino acids long.

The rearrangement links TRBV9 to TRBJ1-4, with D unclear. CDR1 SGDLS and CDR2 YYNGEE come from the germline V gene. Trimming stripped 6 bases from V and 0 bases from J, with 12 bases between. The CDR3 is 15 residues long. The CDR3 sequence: CASTPTAATNEKLFF. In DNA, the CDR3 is TGTGCCAGCACACCCACCGCGGCAACTAATGAAAAACTGTTTTTT.

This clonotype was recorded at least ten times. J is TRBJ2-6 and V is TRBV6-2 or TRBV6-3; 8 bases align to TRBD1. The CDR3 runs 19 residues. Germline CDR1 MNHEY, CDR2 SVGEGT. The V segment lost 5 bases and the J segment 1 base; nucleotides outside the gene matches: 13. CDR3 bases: TGTGCCAGCAGTCCAAAACTGCGGACAGGGCCATCTGGGGCCAACGTCCTGACTTTC. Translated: CASSPKLRTGPSGANVLTF.

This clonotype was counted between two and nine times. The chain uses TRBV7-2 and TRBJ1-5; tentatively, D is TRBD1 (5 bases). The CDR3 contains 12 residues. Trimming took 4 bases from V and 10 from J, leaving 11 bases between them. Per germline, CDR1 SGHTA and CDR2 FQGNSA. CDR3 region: CASSWGSGPQHF. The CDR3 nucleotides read TGTGCCAGCAGCTGGGGGTCTGGCCCCCAGCATTTT.

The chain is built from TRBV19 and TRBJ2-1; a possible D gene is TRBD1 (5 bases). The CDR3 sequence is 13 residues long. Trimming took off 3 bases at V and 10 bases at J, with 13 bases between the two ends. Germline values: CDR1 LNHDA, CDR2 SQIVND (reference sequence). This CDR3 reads CASSILGDLEQFF. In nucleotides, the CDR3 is TGTGCCAGTAGTATTCTAGGGGATCTAGAGCAGTTCTTC. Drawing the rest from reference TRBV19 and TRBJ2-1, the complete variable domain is DGGITQSPKYLFRKEGQNVTLSCEQNLNHDAMYWYRQDPGQGLRLIYYSQIVNDFQKGDIAEGYSVSREKKESFPLTVTSAQKNPTAFYLCASSILGDLEQFFGPGTRLTVL.

As DNA, the CDR3 is TGCAGTGCTAGAGTCGGAGGGAATGCCGGGGAGCTGTTTTTT. Its protein product is CSARVGGNAGELFF. The chain employs TRBV20-1 and TRBJ2-2, with D tentatively TRBD2 (6 bases). Trimming took off 1 base at V and 6 bases at J, with 12 bases between the two ends. This CDR3 contains 14 residues. The germline gives CDR1 DFQATT, CDR2 SNEGSKA (reference sequence).

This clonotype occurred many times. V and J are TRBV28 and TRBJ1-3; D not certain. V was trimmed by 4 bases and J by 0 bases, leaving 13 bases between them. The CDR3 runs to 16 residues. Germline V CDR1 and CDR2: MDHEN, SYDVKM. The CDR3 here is CASSSSRPGSGNTIYF. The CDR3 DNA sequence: TGTGCCAGCAGTTCCTCCCGGCCAGGCTCTGGAAACACCATATATTTT.

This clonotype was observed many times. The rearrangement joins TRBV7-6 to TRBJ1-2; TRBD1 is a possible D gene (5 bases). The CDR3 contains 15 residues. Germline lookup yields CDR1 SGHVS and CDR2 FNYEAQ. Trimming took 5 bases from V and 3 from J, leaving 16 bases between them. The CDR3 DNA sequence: TGTGCCAGCAGCCTTGGGACGGCTCCTGACTATGGCTACACCTTC. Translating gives CASSLGTAPDYGYTF.